This T cell receptor beta chain was identified during a study of T-cell reconstitution after alpha-beta-depleted transplantation in children. V was pared by 0 bases and J by 5 bases, with 17 bases between. The CDR3 loop spans 16 amino acids. Germline CDR1 is LNHNV and CDR2 is YYDKDF (reference sequence). Unique molecular identifiers were built into the TCRbeta library. TCRdb re-called the PCR reads through MiXCR, storing one row per CDR3 protein. This table holds fewer than 1 million distinct CDR3 sequences, approximately 15% found once. General observations from the study: Several hundred expanded graft clones reportedly gave rise to the alpha-beta T cells present about two months after transplant.

This clonotype has only a few counts. Its specificity is unknown. This sample comprised PBMCs, mostly from graft donor cells, obtained 360 days after TCRalphabeta/CD19-depleted stem cell transplant. The receptor's source is a male patient under 18 who had a stem cell transplant for acute lymphoblastic leukemia, so the T cells may come from the graft donor. This chain uses TRBV15 with TRBJ2-7; D gene ambiguous. CDR3 in amino acids: CATSREVGRKADEQYF. The CDR3 DNA reads TGTGCCACCAGCAGAGAGGTCGGCCGCAAGGCTGACGAGCAGTACTTC.